A selection of T cell receptor beta chains follows, all from one sample in a study of T cell repertoires in cytomegalovirus infection. TCRdb itself ran the reads through MiXCR, one entry per CDR3 protein. This sample has around 710,000 distinct CDR3 sequences, with just under 30% found just once. Antigens for these TCRs are unknown. The sequences come from cultured CD8+ T cells from PBMCs, collected from culture after CMV antigen stimulation. Source of these receptors: a human donor in good health (CMV status not recorded). Some clones in this sample may be carry-over from other donors' samples. Both conserved end residues are part of each CDR3. Fields, in order: CDR3 protein, CDR3 DNA, J gene, D gene, V gene, clone size. The D gene is left open where the match is weak. The size of a clone is reported for some rows only, either as once, few or many, or as a class for expanded clones.

cdr3_aa: CASNAWQRGLGEQYF
cdr3_nt: TGTGCCAGCAACGCTTGGCAGCGGGGTCTGGGGGAGCAGTACTTC
j_call: TRBJ2-7
d_call: TRBD2
v_call: TRBV11-2
clone_size: .

cdr3_aa: CASSQQVAGELFF
cdr3_nt: TGTGCCAGCAGCCAGCAAGTGGCCGGGGAGCTGTTTTTT
j_call: TRBJ2-2
d_call: .
v_call: TRBV12-3/TRBV12-4
clone_size: few

cdr3_aa: CASSSRDREGEQYF
cdr3_nt: TGTGCCAGCAGCTCCCGGGACAGGGAAGGCGAGCAGTACTTC
j_call: TRBJ2-7
d_call: TRBD1
v_call: TRBV7-9
clone_size: few

cdr3_aa: CASSQAGPSETQYF
cdr3_nt: TGCGCCAGCAGCCAAGCGGGACCGTCGGAGACCCAGTACTTC
j_call: TRBJ2-5
d_call: .
v_call: TRBV4-3
clone_size: .

cdr3_aa: CASSLTPAANTEAFF
cdr3_nt: TGCGCCAGCAGCTTGACCCCGGCCGCGAACACTGAAGCTTTCTTT
j_call: TRBJ1-1
d_call: .
v_call: TRBV5-1
clone_size: .

cdr3_aa: CASSIPAVVPEYGYTF
cdr3_nt: TGTGCCAGTAGTATTCCCGCGGTGGTGCCGGAATATGGCTACACCTTC
j_call: TRBJ1-2
d_call: .
v_call: TRBV19
clone_size: .

cdr3_aa: CASSISRSSYTEAFF
cdr3_nt: TGTGCCAGTAGTATAAGTCGCAGCTCTTACACTGAAGCTTTCTTT
j_call: TRBJ1-1
d_call: .
v_call: TRBV19
clone_size: .

cdr3_aa: CASSARDAGIETQYF
cdr3_nt: TGTGCCAGCAGTGCCCGGGACGCCGGAATCGAGACCCAGTACTTC
j_call: TRBJ2-5
d_call: .
v_call: TRBV25-1
clone_size: .

cdr3_aa: CASSPTGTPSRYTF
cdr3_nt: TGTGCCAGCAGCCCGACCGGGACGCCTTCACGCTACACCTTC
j_call: TRBJ1-2
d_call: .
v_call: TRBV7-9
clone_size: .

cdr3_aa: CASSPSVGIAGGTSAGELFF
cdr3_nt: TGTGCCAGCAGCCCCTCTGTTGGGATCGCGGGGGGGACTTCCGCCGGGGAGCTGTTTTTT
j_call: TRBJ2-2
d_call: TRBD2
v_call: TRBV27
clone_size: few

cdr3_aa: CASSLEDREDTQYF
cdr3_nt: TGTGCCAGCAGCTTGGAGGACAGGGAAGATACGCAGTATTTT
j_call: TRBJ2-3
d_call: TRBD1
v_call: TRBV5-4
clone_size: .

cdr3_aa: CASSTLGGTYNEQFF
cdr3_nt: TGTGCCAGCAGCACCCTTGGAGGCACTTACAATGAGCAGTTCTTC
j_call: TRBJ2-1
d_call: .
v_call: TRBV7-2
clone_size: many

cdr3_aa: CATATGTYYNEQFF
cdr3_nt: TGCGCCACCGCGACAGGGACCTATTACAATGAGCAGTTCTTC
j_call: TRBJ2-1
d_call: TRBD1
v_call: TRBV10-2
clone_size: .

cdr3_aa: CASRGGLTYTQYF
cdr3_nt: TGTGCCAGCAGGGGGGGACTTACTTATACGCAGTATTTT
j_call: TRBJ2-3
d_call: .
v_call: TRBV12-3/TRBV12-4
clone_size: .

cdr3_aa: CASSLVGRGDYGYTF
cdr3_nt: TGTGCCAGCAGCTTAGTCGGTCGCGGCGACTATGGCTACACCTTC
j_call: TRBJ1-2
d_call: .
v_call: TRBV7-6
clone_size: many

cdr3_aa: CSVVIAVTDTQYF
cdr3_nt: TGCAGCGTAGTGATCGCGGTAACAGATACGCAGTATTTT
j_call: TRBJ2-3
d_call: .
v_call: TRBV29-1
clone_size: .

cdr3_aa: CASSSPPHPREETQYF
cdr3_nt: TGTGCCAGCAGCTCCCCTCCCCACCCCAGAGAAGAGACCCAGTACTTC
j_call: TRBJ2-5
d_call: .
v_call: TRBV7-6
clone_size: .

cdr3_aa: CASSSGQSTDTQYF
cdr3_nt: TGTGCCAGCAGTTCAGGACAGAGCACAGATACGCAGTATTTT
j_call: TRBJ2-3
d_call: .
v_call: TRBV27
clone_size: .

cdr3_aa: CASGGTGTYTEAFF
cdr3_nt: TGCGCCAGCGGCGGGACAGGGACATACACTGAAGCTTTCTTT
j_call: TRBJ1-1
d_call: TRBD1
v_call: TRBV4-1
clone_size: few

cdr3_aa: CASSDLGGLHQPQHF
cdr3_nt: TGTGCCAGCAGCGACCTGGGGGGGTTGCACCAGCCCCAGCATTTT
j_call: TRBJ1-5
d_call: .
v_call: TRBV7-6
clone_size: many

cdr3_aa: CASSPGGLFIYNEQFF
cdr3_nt: TGTGCCAGCAGCCCCGGGGGCCTGTTTATCTACAATGAGCAGTTCTTC
j_call: TRBJ2-1
d_call: .
v_call: TRBV7-3
clone_size: many

cdr3_aa: CASSLIGGALDTQYF
cdr3_nt: TGTGCCAGCAGTTTGATCGGGGGAGCCCTAGATACGCAGTATTTT
j_call: TRBJ2-3
d_call: .
v_call: TRBV27
clone_size: .

cdr3_aa: CSGTRVNTEAFF
cdr3_nt: TGCAGCGGGACCAGGGTGAACACTGAAGCTTTCTTT
j_call: TRBJ1-1
d_call: .
v_call: TRBV29-1
clone_size: once

cdr3_aa: CASSPPTGVADEQYF
cdr3_nt: TGTGCCAGCAGCCCGCCGACAGGGGTTGCCGACGAGCAGTACTTC
j_call: TRBJ2-7
d_call: TRBD1
v_call: TRBV7-9
clone_size: .

cdr3_aa: CASKSGGTGELFF
cdr3_nt: TGTGCCAGCAAAAGCGGGGGTACCGGGGAGCTGTTTTTT
j_call: TRBJ2-2
d_call: TRBD2
v_call: TRBV7-9
clone_size: few

cdr3_aa: CASSIGLSYEQYF
cdr3_nt: TGTGCCAGCAGCATCGGACTTTCCTACGAGCAGTACTTC
j_call: TRBJ2-7
d_call: .
v_call: TRBV19
clone_size: many

cdr3_aa: CASSWGGWTDTQYF
cdr3_nt: TGTGCCAGCAGCTGGGGGGGTTGGACAGATACGCAGTATTTT
j_call: TRBJ2-3
d_call: TRBD2
v_call: TRBV7-2
clone_size: many

cdr3_aa: CASSYGTLYEQYF
cdr3_nt: TGTGCCAGCAGTTACGGGACCCTCTACGAGCAGTACTTC
j_call: TRBJ2-7
d_call: .
v_call: TRBV6-5
clone_size: .

cdr3_aa: CASSTGLNQPQHF
cdr3_nt: TGTGCCAGCAGTACGGGCCTCAATCAGCCCCAGCATTTT
j_call: TRBJ1-5
d_call: .
v_call: TRBV27
clone_size: few

cdr3_aa: CASSQGQGDHNEQFF
cdr3_nt: TGTGCCAGCAGCCAAGGACAGGGGGACCACAATGAGCAGTTCTTC
j_call: TRBJ2-1
d_call: TRBD1
v_call: TRBV5-8
clone_size: few

cdr3_aa: CASSPRAGGVTEAFF
cdr3_nt: TGTGCCAGCAGCCCTCGGGCAGGGGGCGTCACTGAAGCTTTCTTT
j_call: TRBJ1-1
d_call: TRBD1
v_call: TRBV7-8
clone_size: many

cdr3_aa: CASSSPPTGIGGYTF
cdr3_nt: TGTGCCAGCAGTTCCCCCCCGACAGGGATAGGCGGCTACACCTTC
j_call: TRBJ1-2
d_call: TRBD1
v_call: TRBV27
clone_size: .

cdr3_aa: CASTSRQGAGELFF
cdr3_nt: TGTGCCAGCACCTCGCGACAGGGCGCCGGGGAGCTGTTTTTT
j_call: TRBJ2-2
d_call: TRBD1
v_call: TRBV7-9
clone_size: few

cdr3_aa: CASSLATTLNEQFF
cdr3_nt: TGTGCCAGCAGCTTAGCTACTACGTTGAATGAGCAGTTCTTC
j_call: TRBJ2-1
d_call: .
v_call: TRBV11-2
clone_size: .

cdr3_aa: CASSYFGHTGELFF
cdr3_nt: TGTGCCAGCAGTTACTTCGGCCATACCGGGGAGCTGTTTTTT
j_call: TRBJ2-2
d_call: .
v_call: TRBV6-2/TRBV6-3
clone_size: .

cdr3_aa: CATSDQETGELFF
cdr3_nt: TGTGCCACCAGTGATCAGGAAACCGGGGAGCTGTTTTTT
j_call: TRBJ2-2
d_call: .
v_call: TRBV24-1
clone_size: once

cdr3_aa: CASSGEFIAGELFF
cdr3_nt: TGTGCCAGCAGTGGAGAGTTTATCGCCGGGGAGCTGTTTTTT
j_call: TRBJ2-2
d_call: .
v_call: TRBV27
clone_size: few

cdr3_aa: CASTYGGAEAFF
cdr3_nt: TGTGCCAGCACCTATGGGGGGGCCGAAGCTTTCTTT
j_call: TRBJ1-1
d_call: .
v_call: TRBV6-6
clone_size: .

cdr3_aa: CVASGGTGELFF
cdr3_nt: TGTGTCGCAAGCGGGGGCACCGGGGAGCTGTTTTTT
j_call: TRBJ2-2
d_call: TRBD2
v_call: TRBV4-2
clone_size: .

cdr3_aa: CASSLAGEIYGYTF
cdr3_nt: TGTGCCAGCAGTTTAGCTGGGGAAATCTATGGCTACACCTTC
j_call: TRBJ1-2
d_call: .
v_call: TRBV12-3/TRBV12-4
clone_size: .

cdr3_aa: CASMGTGGTTGELFF
cdr3_nt: TGTGCCAGCATGGGGACAGGGGGCACCACCGGGGAGCTGTTTTTT
j_call: TRBJ2-2
d_call: TRBD1
v_call: TRBV6-6
clone_size: few

cdr3_aa: CSARSRGGGHTIYF
cdr3_nt: TGCAGTGCTAGATCCCGTGGGGGCGGGCACACCATATATTTT
j_call: TRBJ1-3
d_call: .
v_call: TRBV20-1
clone_size: .